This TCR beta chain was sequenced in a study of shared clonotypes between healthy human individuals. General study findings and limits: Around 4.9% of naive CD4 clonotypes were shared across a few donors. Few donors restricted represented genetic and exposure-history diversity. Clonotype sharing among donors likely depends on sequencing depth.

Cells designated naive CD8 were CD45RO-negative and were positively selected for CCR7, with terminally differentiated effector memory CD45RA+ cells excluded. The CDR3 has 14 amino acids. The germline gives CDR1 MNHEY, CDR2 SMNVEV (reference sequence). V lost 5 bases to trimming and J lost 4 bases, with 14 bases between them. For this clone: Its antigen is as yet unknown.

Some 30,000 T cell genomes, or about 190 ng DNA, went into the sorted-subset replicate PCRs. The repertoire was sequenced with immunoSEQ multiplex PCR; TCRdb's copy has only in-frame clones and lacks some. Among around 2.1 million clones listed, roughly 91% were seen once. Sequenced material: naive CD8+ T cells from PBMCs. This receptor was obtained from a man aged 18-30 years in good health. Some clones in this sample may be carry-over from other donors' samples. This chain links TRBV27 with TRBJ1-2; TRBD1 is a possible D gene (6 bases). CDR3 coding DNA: TGTGCCAGCAGTCTTAAAGGGGGATTCTATGGCTACACCTTC. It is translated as CASSLKGGFYGYTF.